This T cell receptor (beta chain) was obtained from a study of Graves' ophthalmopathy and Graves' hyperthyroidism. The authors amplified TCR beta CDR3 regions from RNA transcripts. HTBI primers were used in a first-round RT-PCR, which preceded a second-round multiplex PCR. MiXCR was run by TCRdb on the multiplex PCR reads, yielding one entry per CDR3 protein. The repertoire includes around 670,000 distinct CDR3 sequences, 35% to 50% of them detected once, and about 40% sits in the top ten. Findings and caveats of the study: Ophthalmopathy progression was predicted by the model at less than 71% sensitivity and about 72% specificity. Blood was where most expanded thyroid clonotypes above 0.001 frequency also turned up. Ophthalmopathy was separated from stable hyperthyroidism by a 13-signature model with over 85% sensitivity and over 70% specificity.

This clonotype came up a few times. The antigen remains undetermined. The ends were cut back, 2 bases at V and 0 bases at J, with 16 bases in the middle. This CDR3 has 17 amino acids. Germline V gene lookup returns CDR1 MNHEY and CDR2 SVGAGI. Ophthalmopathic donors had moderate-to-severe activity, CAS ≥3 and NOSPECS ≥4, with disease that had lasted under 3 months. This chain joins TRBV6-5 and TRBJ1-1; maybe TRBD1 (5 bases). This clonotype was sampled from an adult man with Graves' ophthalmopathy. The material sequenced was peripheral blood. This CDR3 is CASSYVGVGRLNTEAFF. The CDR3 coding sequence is TGTGCCAGCAGTTACGTCGGTGTGGGACGGCTGAACACTGAAGCTTTCTTT.